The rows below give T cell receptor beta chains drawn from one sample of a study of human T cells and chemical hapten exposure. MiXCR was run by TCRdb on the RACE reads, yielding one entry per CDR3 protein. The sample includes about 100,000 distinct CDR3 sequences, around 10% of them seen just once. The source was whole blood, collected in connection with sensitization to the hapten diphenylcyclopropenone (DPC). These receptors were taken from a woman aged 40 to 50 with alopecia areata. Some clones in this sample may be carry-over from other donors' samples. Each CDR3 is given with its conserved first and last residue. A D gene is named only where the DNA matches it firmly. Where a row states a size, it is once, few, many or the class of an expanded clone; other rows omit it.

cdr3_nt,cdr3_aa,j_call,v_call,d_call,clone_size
TGTGCCATCAGTAAGAGGGACGGATCCTACGAGCAGTACTTC,CAISKRDGSYEQYF,TRBJ2-7,TRBV10-3,NA,many
TGTGCCAGCAGTTACGACAGGGGCTACAGCTATGGCTACACCTTC,CASSYDRGYSYGYTF,TRBJ1-2,TRBV6-2/TRBV6-3,TRBD1,many
TGTGCCAGCAGTTTGGAGGGGCGCACAGATACGCAGTATTTT,CASSLEGRTDTQYF,TRBJ2-3,TRBV27,NA,many
TGTGCTAGTGGTTTGGTACCCGGCAGGGTAGTGCCCAACGAGCAGTACTTC,CASGLVPGRVVPNEQYF,TRBJ2-7,TRBV12-5,NA,NA
TGCGCCAGCAGCTTTAACCCACCCGGGGAGCTGTTTTTT,CASSFNPPGELFF,TRBJ2-2,TRBV5-1,NA,NA
TGCGCCAGCAGCCAAGATGGGGGCGGGAGGGGGACCTACGAGCAGTACTTC,CASSQDGGGRGTYEQYF,TRBJ2-7,TRBV4-1,TRBD2,few
TGTGCCAGCAGCCGAGCAGAGAGGGATGAGCAGTTCTTC,CASSRAERDEQFF,TRBJ2-1,TRBV3-1,NA,NA
TGTGCCAGCAGTTTTGGGCGGGGGTCATCGCCCCAGCATTTT,CASSFGRGSSPQHF,TRBJ1-5,TRBV12-3/TRBV12-4,NA,many
TGTGCCAGCAGTGACTCTGGCGGGAGCGGCCCCACAGATACGCAGTATTTT,CASSDSGGSGPTDTQYF,TRBJ2-3,TRBV6-4,TRBD2,many
TGTGCCAGCAGCCACCACCTGGGGGGGGGGCCGAACACCGGGGAGCTGTTTTTT,CASSHHLGGGPNTGELFF,TRBJ2-2,TRBV3-1,NA,NA
TGTGCCAGCAGCCCACCCCCCCCACTCAAGCCGGCTTTCTTT,CASSPPPPLKPAFF,TRBJ1-1,TRBV7-4,NA,many
TGTGCCAGCAGAGGGGGGAAGGGAGAAAAACTGTTTTTT,CASRGGKGEKLFF,TRBJ1-4,TRBV28,NA,many
TGTGCCAGCTCCCAGGCGGGAGCGATCACCTACGAGCAGTACTTC,CASSQAGAITYEQYF,TRBJ2-7,TRBV25-1,TRBD2,many
TGTGCCAGCAGCCCCCAAATACGGGGAACTGAAGCTTTCTTT,CASSPQIRGTEAFF,TRBJ1-1,TRBV3-1,NA,NA
TGCGCCAGCAGCCAGCGGGGTGAGGCTGGGGAGCTGTTTTTT,CASSQRGEAGELFF,TRBJ2-2,TRBV5-1,TRBD2,NA
TGTGCCAGTCTGCCGACTAGCGGGGGCCGGGAGCAGTACTTC,CASLPTSGGREQYF,TRBJ2-7,TRBV6-1,TRBD2,few
TGTGCCAGCAGAGGACAGGGGAACAATCAGCCCCAGCATTTT,CASRGQGNNQPQHF,TRBJ1-5,TRBV25-1,TRBD1,many
TGTGCCAGCAGGGACCCGGGACAGGGGTCCTACGAGCAGTACTTC,CASRDPGQGSYEQYF,TRBJ2-7,TRBV11-2,TRBD1,many
TGTGCCAGCAGCTGGGGACTAGCGGGAACCTACAATGAGCAGTTCTTC,CASSWGLAGTYNEQFF,TRBJ2-1,TRBV5-6,TRBD2,NA
TGTGCCAGCAGCCGGACTAGCGGATACAATGAGCAGTTCTTC,CASSRTSGYNEQFF,TRBJ2-1,TRBV3-1,TRBD2,many
TGCAGCGCGTCGGAGGGGGCAACCGGGGAGCTGTTTTTT,CSASEGATGELFF,TRBJ2-2,TRBV29-1,NA,few
TGTGCCAGCAGCTTATGGTCTCGGATCTACAATGAGCAGTTCTTC,CASSLWSRIYNEQFF,TRBJ2-1,TRBV7-2,NA,many
TGCAGCGTTGGGCCAGGGGGACGAGAAAAACTGTTTTTT,CSVGPGGREKLFF,TRBJ1-4,TRBV29-1,TRBD1,few
TGTGCCAGCAGCTTAGTGGTAAATGAGCAGTTCTTC,CASSLVVNEQFF,TRBJ2-1,TRBV7-2,NA,few
TGTGCCAGCAGCCAACACCAGAGCGGGGGACCCTACGAGCAGTACTTC,CASSQHQSGGPYEQYF,TRBJ2-7,TRBV7-2,TRBD2,many
TGCAGCGGGATCGAGGGGGGCGAGCAGTACTTC,CSGIEGGEQYF,TRBJ2-7,TRBV29-1,NA,many
TGTGCCAGCAGCCAAGAGCAGGTCGGCGAGCAGTACTTC,CASSQEQVGEQYF,TRBJ2-7,TRBV14,NA,NA
TGTGCCAGCAGTCAAGGGACCATGAAGATCTATAACACTGAAGCTTTCTTT,CASSQGTMKIYNTEAFF,TRBJ1-1,TRBV12-3/TRBV12-4,NA,few
TGTGCCAGCAGCCCTATGGGGGCTTACAATGAGCAGTTCTTC,CASSPMGAYNEQFF,TRBJ2-1,TRBV4-2,NA,many
TGTGCCAGCAGGACCATGTATGAGCAGTTCTTC,CASRTMYEQFF,TRBJ2-1,TRBV27,NA,many
TGTGCCACCAGTGCCAGCGGGGTCTACGAGCAGTACTTC,CATSASGVYEQYF,TRBJ2-7,TRBV24-1,TRBD2,many
TGCAGCGTTGGAGGGGCGTACAATGAGCAGTTCTTC,CSVGGAYNEQFF,TRBJ2-1,TRBV29-1,NA,NA
TGTGCCAGCAGTTCACTAGCGGGGGTAGGTGAGCAGTTCTTC,CASSSLAGVGEQFF,TRBJ2-1,TRBV6-2/TRBV6-3,TRBD2,few
TGTGCCAGCAGCTCTACAGTGAACACTGAAGCTTTCTTT,CASSSTVNTEAFF,TRBJ1-1,TRBV5-6,NA,few
TGTGCCAGTAGTATTAGCATCTCTGGGGCCAACGTCCTGACTTTC,CASSISISGANVLTF,TRBJ2-6,TRBV19,NA,many
TGTGCCAGCAGTTCACGGGACCCGCGGGGCTACGAGCAGTACTTC,CASSSRDPRGYEQYF,TRBJ2-7,TRBV6-2/TRBV6-3,NA,many
TGTGCCAGCAGCCCCAACTCCGGGGGATCACCCCTCCACTTT,CASSPNSGGSPLHF,TRBJ1-6,TRBV28,NA,NA
TGTGCCTGGAGTGTTGGGGACAGGGACTATGGCTACACCTTC,CAWSVGDRDYGYTF,TRBJ1-2,TRBV30,TRBD1,many
TGCGCCAGCAGCCAAGAAATCCTGTCACAAGCTTTCTTT,CASSQEILSQAFF,TRBJ1-1,TRBV4-1,NA,NA
TGCGCCAGCAGCCCCCCCGACGGCCAGAGCTCTGGAAACACCATATATTTT,CASSPPDGQSSGNTIYF,TRBJ1-3,TRBV5-1,NA,NA
TGTGCCAGCAGTTTCGGACTAGCGGGTTCCTACGAGCAGTACTTC,CASSFGLAGSYEQYF,TRBJ2-7,TRBV28,TRBD2,few
TGCGCCAGCAGCCTAGGGACTAGCGGGAGGGCCACAGATACGCAGTATTTT,CASSLGTSGRATDTQYF,TRBJ2-3,TRBV5-1,TRBD2,NA
TGTGCCAGCAGTGCCCAGGGATCCTACAATGAGCAGTTCTTC,CASSAQGSYNEQFF,TRBJ2-1,TRBV6-4,NA,few
TGCAGTGCTCTACCGACAGGGCAGAGCAATCAGCCCCAGCATTTT,CSALPTGQSNQPQHF,TRBJ1-5,TRBV20-1,TRBD1,few
TGTGCCAGCAGTCGGCCAGGCCAGGAGACCCAGTACTTC,CASSRPGQETQYF,TRBJ2-5,TRBV7-9,NA,NA
TGTGCCAGCAGTCCCCAGGGTCTAACCCTTGAGCAGTTCTTC,CASSPQGLTLEQFF,TRBJ2-1,TRBV6-5,NA,NA
TGTGCCACATATACGCAGTATTTT,CATYTQYF,TRBJ2-3,TRBV15,NA,NA
TGCGCCAGCAGCCAAGAGGTCCCCGGGACAAATAATTTAGCCAAAAACATTCAGTACTTC,CASSQEVPGTNNLAKNIQYF,TRBJ2-4,TRBV4-3,NA,NA
TGTGCCAGCAGCTTACCAAGACCGGGACAGATGAACACTGAAGCTTTCTTT,CASSLPRPGQMNTEAFF,TRBJ1-1,TRBV7-2,TRBD1,few
TGTGCCAGCAGTCTTGACGTCTCACCCCTCCACTTT,CASSLDVSPLHF,TRBJ1-6,TRBV12-3/TRBV12-4,NA,few
TGTGCCAGCAGTGCTGTTTTGAACACTGAAGCTTTCTTT,CASSAVLNTEAFF,TRBJ1-1,TRBV27,NA,NA